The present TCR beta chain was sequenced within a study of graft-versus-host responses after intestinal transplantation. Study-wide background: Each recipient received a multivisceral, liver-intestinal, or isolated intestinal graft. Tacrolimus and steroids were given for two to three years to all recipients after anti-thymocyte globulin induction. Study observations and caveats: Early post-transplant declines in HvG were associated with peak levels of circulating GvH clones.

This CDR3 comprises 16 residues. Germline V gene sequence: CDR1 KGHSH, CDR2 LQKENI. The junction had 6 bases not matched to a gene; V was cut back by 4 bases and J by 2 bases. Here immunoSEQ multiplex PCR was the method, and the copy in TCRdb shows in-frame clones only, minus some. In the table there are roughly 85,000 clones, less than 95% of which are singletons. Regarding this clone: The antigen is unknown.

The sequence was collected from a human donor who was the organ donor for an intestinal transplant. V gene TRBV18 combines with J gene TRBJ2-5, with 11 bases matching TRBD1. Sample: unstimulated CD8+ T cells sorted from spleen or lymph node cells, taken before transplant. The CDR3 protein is CASSHRDRGYQETQYF. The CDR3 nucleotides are TGTGCCAGCTCACACCGGGACAGGGGGTATCAAGAGACCCAGTACTTC. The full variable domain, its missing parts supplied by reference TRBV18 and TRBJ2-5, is NAGVMQNPRHLVRRRGQEARLRCSPMKGHSHVYWYRQLPEEGLKFMVYLQKENIIDESGMPKERFSAEFPKEGPSILRIQQVVRGDSAAYFCASSHRDRGYQETQYFGPGTRLLVL.